This TCR beta chain emerged from a study of T cells in tuberculosis. Method: immunoSEQ multiplex PCR; TCRdb's copy keeps in-frame clones and lacks some. Among about 30,000 clones listed, about 91% were seen once. Germline CDR1 and CDR2: MDHEN and SYDVKM. The V end was cut by 4 bases, the J end by 2 bases, with 11 bases between. The CDR3 covers 14 residues. Regarding time point: new active TB diagnosis, blood taken before or within 7 days of starting treatment. The clonotype comes from an adult with tuberculosis. The sequenced sample was PBMCs, obtained at tuberculosis diagnosis. The chain employs TRBV28 and TRBJ1-2; D is possibly TRBD1 (6 bases). In DNA, the CDR3 is TGTGCCAGCAGTTCCACCCAGGGGAACTATGGCTACACCTTC. Its protein is CASSSTQGNYGYTF.